This is a list of T cell receptor beta chains from one sample in a study of T cell clones after liver transplantation. Data came from immunoSEQ multiplex PCR; TCRdb stores just in-frame clones and leaves some out. This sample yields about 51,000 clones, of which about 86% are seen a single time; approximately 14% belongs to the top ten. The sequenced sample was CD8+ T cells from blood, obtained 12 months after liver transplant. Receptor source: a human patient who received a liver transplant. Some T cells may trace back to the graft donor. CDR3s include the opening cysteine and the closing phenylalanine or tryptophan. D genes are given only for firm matches. The size of a clone is reported for some rows only, either as once, few or many, or as a class for expanded clones.

j_call | clone_size | d_call | v_call | cdr3_nt | cdr3_aa
TRBJ2-1 | NA | NA | TRBV29-1 | TGCAGCGTTGAATCGGTTGGGGCCTCAGGAGAGCAGTTCTTC | CSVESVGASGEQFF
TRBJ2-7 | NA | NA | TRBV6-4 | TGTGCCACCCCCCTGGCGGGAAACTCCCACGAGCAGTACTTC | CATPLAGNSHEQYF
TRBJ2-7 | once | TRBD2 | TRBV29-1 | TGCAGCGTTGAAGATCCTAGCGGGACCTCCTACGAGCAGTACTTC | CSVEDPSGTSYEQYF
TRBJ1-5 | NA | NA | TRBV29-1 | TGCAGCGTTGAAGGTCAGCCCCAGCATTTT | CSVEGQPQHF
TRBJ2-7 | NA | TRBD1 | TRBV29-1 | TGCAGCGTTGAAGGGGTCACGGGACAGTCATATTCGACCTACGAGCAGTACTTC | CSVEGVTGQSYSTYEQYF
TRBJ1-5 | NA | NA | TRBV6-1 | TGTGCCAGCACTTTTACAGGACCGAATCAGCCCCAGCATTTT | CASTFTGPNQPQHF
TRBJ2-7 | NA | TRBD1 | TRBV27 | TGTGCCAGCAGTCCCGGGACAGGGATAACCTACGAGCAGTACTTC | CASSPGTGITYEQYF
TRBJ2-2 | NA | NA | TRBV6-5 | TGTGCCAGCAGTTACCTGAGTTCCGGGGAGCTGTTTTTT | CASSYLSSGELFF
TRBJ2-3 | NA | NA | TRBV6-5 | TGTGCCAGCAGTTTATCACTAGACCCAGATACGCAGTATTTT | CASSLSLDPDTQYF
TRBJ2-1 | NA | TRBD2 | TRBV6-6 | TGTGCCAGCAGTTACGGGGCTAGCGGATACAATGAGCAGTTCTTC | CASSYGASGYNEQFF
TRBJ1-1 | NA | NA | TRBV10-2 | TGCGCCAGCAGTGAGAACCCAGGGTGGACTGAAGCTTTCTTT | CASSENPGWTEAFF
TRBJ2-7 | NA | NA | TRBV6-1 | TGTGCCAGCAGTGCACTACACGGAGGTTCTAGCCAGTTCTCCTACGAGCAGTACTTC | CASSALHGGSSQFSYEQYF
TRBJ2-3 | NA | TRBD2 | TRBV6-6 | TGTGCCAGCAGTTACCCTAGCGGGCCGAGGGCAGATACGCAGTATTTT | CASSYPSGPRADTQYF
TRBJ1-1 | few | TRBD1 | TRBV19 | TGTGCCAGTACCTGGGGGACAGGGAACACTGAAGCTTTCTTT | CASTWGTGNTEAFF
TRBJ2-1 | NA | TRBD2 | TRBV4-1 | TGCGCCAGCAGCCAAGATGTTTCCCCTAGCGGGAGTGAAGAGCAGTTCTTC | CASSQDVSPSGSEEQFF
TRBJ1-1 | once | NA | TRBV5-1 | TGCGCCAGCAGCTTTAGGTACGCGAACACTGAAGCTTTCTTT | CASSFRYANTEAFF
TRBJ2-7 | NA | TRBD2 | TRBV30 | TGTGCCTGGACGGGGGGTGTAAGCTACGAGCAGTACTTC | CAWTGGVSYEQYF
TRBJ2-5 | NA | NA | TRBV5-1 | TGCGCCAGCAGCTTGGGCCTATCGGACGAGACCCAGTACTTC | CASSLGLSDETQYF
TRBJ2-7 | NA | NA | TRBV10-2 | TGCGCCAGCAGATCCGGGAACGAGCAGTACTTC | CASRSGNEQYF
TRBJ1-1 | once | NA | TRBV6-5 | TGTGCCAGCAGTTACACTTTGGGGGGTACTGAAGCTTTCTTT | CASSYTLGGTEAFF
TRBJ2-5 | NA | NA | TRBV7-9 | TGTGCCAGCAGCCTCCCCGGGGCGGGTGCACAAGAGACCCAGTACTTC | CASSLPGAGAQETQYF
TRBJ2-7 | NA | TRBD2 | TRBV27 | TGTGCCAGCAGTTTAGGTCGGAGCGGGGCTGCCTACGAGCAGTACTTC | CASSLGRSGAAYEQYF
TRBJ2-7 | once | TRBD1 | TRBV4-1 | TGCGCCAGCAGCCAACCGGACAGGGAAAAGGACGAGCAGTACTTC | CASSQPDREKDEQYF
TRBJ1-1 | NA | NA | TRBV6-5 | TGTGCCAGCAGTTCCGTATCGACTGAAGCTTTCTTT | CASSSVSTEAFF
TRBJ2-2 | NA | NA | TRBV14 | TGTGCCAGCAGCCAATCGCGGGGCACCGGGGAGCTGTTTTTT | CASSQSRGTGELFF
TRBJ2-7 | NA | TRBD2 | TRBV28 | TGTGCCAGCATTCCCTCGAGTAGGCTAGCGGGAGACGAGCAGTACTTC | CASIPSSRLAGDEQYF
TRBJ2-1 | NA | TRBD1 | TRBV7-2 | TGTGCCAGCAGCCCCTGGACAGGGATGGATGAGCAGTTCTTC | CASSPWTGMDEQFF
TRBJ1-4 | NA | NA | TRBV28 | TGTGCCAGCAGTTTAGGCTACGGAACTAATGAAAAACTGTTTTTT | CASSLGYGTNEKLFF
TRBJ2-7 | once | NA | TRBV28 | TGTGCCAGCAGTCCGCCAGGGGACTACGAGCAGTACTTC | CASSPPGDYEQYF
TRBJ1-1 | NA | NA | TRBV30 | TGTGCCTGGGTGCGTAGGGGTTGGGATGAAGCTTTCTTT | CAWVRRGWDEAFF
TRBJ2-3 | NA | NA | TRBV6-1 | TGTGCCAGCAGTGAATGGACAGCCTCTTTCACAGATACGCAGTATTTT | CASSEWTASFTDTQYF
TRBJ1-1 | NA | NA | TRBV7-6 | TGTGCCAGCCGTGGGGAGGACACTGAAGCTTTCTTT | CASRGEDTEAFF
TRBJ2-7 | NA | TRBD1 | TRBV27 | TGTGCCAGCAGGGACAGGGGGCTGGAGCAGTACTTC | CASRDRGLEQYF
TRBJ2-7 | NA | NA | TRBV11-2 | TGTGCCAGCAGCCTAGGGATCGGGGAATGGATGTGGGAGCAGTACTTC | CASSLGIGEWMWEQYF
TRBJ2-2 | NA | NA | TRBV7-8 | TGTGCCAGCAGCTTCTCGGCGAACACCGGGGAGCTGTTTTTT | CASSFSANTGELFF
TRBJ1-5 | NA | NA | TRBV5-1 | TGCGCCAGCAGCCTAGGGATCAATCAGCCCCAGCATTTT | CASSLGINQPQHF
TRBJ1-2 | NA | TRBD1 | TRBV30 | TGTGCCTGGAGTGCCTCCGACAGGGAATTATATGGCTACACCTTC | CAWSASDRELYGYTF
TRBJ2-4 | NA | TRBD1 | TRBV6-4 | TGTGCCAGCAGATACCGGGACAGTCAGAAATTGCTAGCCAAAAACATTCAGTACTTC | CASRYRDSQKLLAKNIQYF
TRBJ2-2 | NA | NA | TRBV29-1 | TGCAGCGTTGAACCGGAGAGAGCCGGGGAGCTGTTTTTT | CSVEPERAGELFF
TRBJ2-2 | NA | TRBD2 | TRBV28 | TGTGCCAGCAGTTTACTCGGTAGCGGGAGACCCGGGGAGCTGTTTTTT | CASSLLGSGRPGELFF
TRBJ2-1 | NA | NA | TRBV28 | TGTGCCAGCAGTTCCCGCGGATCCTACAATGAGCAGTTCTTC | CASSSRGSYNEQFF
TRBJ1-2 | NA | NA | TRBV9 | TGTGCCAGCAGCACAGGTGTTACAGAGGCTTGGTATGGCTACACCTTC | CASSTGVTEAWYGYTF
TRBJ2-1 | NA | NA | TRBV19 | TGTGCCAGTAGTATCACCGGGTTCAATGAGCAGTTCTTC | CASSITGFNEQFF
TRBJ1-1 | NA | NA | TRBV13 | TGTGCCAGCAGCTCCGGGACGGGGAGGACTGAAGCTTTCTTT | CASSSGTGRTEAFF
TRBJ2-2 | NA | NA | TRBV5-6 | TGTGCCAGCAGCCCCGAAATCACCGGGGAGCTGTTTTTT | CASSPEITGELFF
TRBJ1-3 | NA | TRBD1 | TRBV9 | TGTGCCAGCAGTCCACAGGGGGTGGAAAACACCATATATTTT | CASSPQGVENTIYF
TRBJ2-1 | NA | TRBD2 | TRBV28 | TGTGCCAGCAGTTTTGTAGCGGGCAGCAATGAGCAGTTCTTC | CASSFVAGSNEQFF
TRBJ2-7 | few | TRBD2 | TRBV19 | TGTGCCAGTAGTATATCATCGGGACTAGCGGGACTTTACGAGCAGTACTTC | CASSISSGLAGLYEQYF
TRBJ2-1 | NA | NA | TRBV5-1 | TGCGCCAGCAGCTTGGGTGCGGGTGAGCAGTTCTTC | CASSLGAGEQFF